The sequence of this TCR beta chain was determined in a study of T cell responses to AZD1222 COVID-19 vaccine. Findings and caveats of the study: Spike as a whole was targeted by vaccine-associated CD4 TCRs, dominant at 160-218 and 743-854. Repertoire sampling occurred only after the peak T cell response. Most donors were white British, females outnumbered males, and clonal diversity was possibly underestimated.

Remarks on this clone: The antigen is not known. The sample contains more than one DNA sequence encoding this CDR3.

Germline CDR1 reads SGHTA; CDR2 reads FQGTGA. Trimming stripped 2 bases from V and 0 bases from J, with 4 bases between. CDR3 length equals 13 residues. TCRdb keeps only in-frame clones here, not all; method: immunoSEQ multiplex PCR. The sample consists of 87,000 or so clones, nearly 90% of them appearing once. J is TRBJ1-1 and V is TRBV7-3; D uncertain. Specimen: peripheral blood, collected on day 0 of AZD1222 vaccination. This TCR was sampled from an adult in good health. The CDR3 sequence is CASSLSVNTEAFF. The CDR3 nucleotides are TGTGCCAGCAGCTTATCGGTGAACACTGAAGCTTTCTTT. The full variable domain, with the rest looked up from reference TRBV7-3 and TRBJ1-1, is GAGVSQTPSNKVTEKGKYVELRCDPISGHTALYWYRQSLGQGPEFLIYFQGTGAADDSGLPNDRFFAVRPEGSVSTLKIQRTERGDSAVYLCASSLSVNTEAFFGQGTRLTVV.